These T cell receptor beta chains were read from a single sample in a study of cytomegalovirus exposure and HLA in healthy donors. Repertoires were generated with immunoSEQ multiplex PCR, while TCRdb's copy carries only in-frame clones and drops some. The table includes about 160,000 clones, roughly 95% detected once. Sequencing was done on a sample of PBMCs. The source of these receptors is a woman younger than 30 in good health and CMV-seronegative. Both conserved end residues are part of each CDR3. A D gene is named only where the DNA matches it firmly. Clone size is stated in some rows and not others, as once, few, many or a class when expanded.

j_call | cdr3_length | d_call | v_call | clone_size | cdr3_aa | cdr3_nt
TRBJ2-1 | 17 | TRBD2 | TRBV9 | once | CASSPGTSGGPGNEQFF | TGTGCCAGCAGCCCCGGGACTAGCGGGGGGCCGGGGAATGAGCAGTTCTTC
TRBJ1-3 | 16 | TRBD1 | TRBV6-5 | - | CASSYSMGTGGNTIYF | TGTGCCAGCAGTTACTCGATGGGGACAGGGGGAAACACCATATATTTT
TRBJ2-3 | 12 | TRBD1 | TRBV29-1 | - | CSVTGVGDTQYF | TGCAGCGTGACAGGGGTTGGAGATACGCAGTATTTT
TRBJ1-1 | 13 | - | TRBV19 | once | CASSIDRNTEAFF | TGTGCCAGTAGTATCGACAGGAACACTGAAGCTTTCTTT
TRBJ2-3 | 16 | - | TRBV9 | - | CASSAPRVGGTDTQYF | TGTGCCAGCAGCGCCCCCCGTGTCGGAGGGACAGATACGCAGTATTTT
TRBJ2-3 | 15 | TRBD1 | TRBV5-1 | - | CASNRQGLYTDTQYF | TGCGCCAGCAATAGACAGGGCTTATACACAGATACGCAGTATTTT
TRBJ2-7 | 14 | TRBD1 | TRBV5-4 | - | CASSYGTGDYEQYF | TGTGCCAGCAGTTACGGGACAGGGGACTACGAGCAGTACTTC
TRBJ1-2 | 14 | - | TRBV11-2 | - | CASSLGTVLYGYTF | TGTGCCAGCAGCTTAGGGACAGTACTTTATGGCTACACCTTC
TRBJ2-2 | 16 | - | TRBV7-9 | - | CASSPPLLSDTGELFF | TGTGCCAGCAGCCCCCCCTTACTATCAGACACCGGGGAGCTGTTTTTT
TRBJ1-2 | 11 | - | TRBV20-1 | - | CSAWGPGGYTF | TGCAGTGCTTGGGGGCCCGGTGGCTACACCTTC
TRBJ2-1 | 16 | TRBD1 | TRBV15 | - | CATSNPTGSSYNEQFF | TGTGCCACCAGCAATCCGACAGGGAGCTCCTACAATGAGCAGTTCTTC
TRBJ2-7 | 14 | TRBD1 | TRBV6-6 | - | CASSYDRATYEQYF | TGTGCCAGCAGTTACGACAGGGCCACCTACGAGCAGTACTTC
TRBJ1-5 | 17 | - | TRBV6-1 | - | CASSENSASAVGQPQHF | TGTGCCAGCAGTGAAAATTCTGCGTCTGCGGTCGGTCAGCCCCAGCATTTT
TRBJ2-7 | 14 | - | TRBV30 | - | CAWSRGLGSYEQYF | TGTGCCTGGAGCCGGGGGTTGGGCTCCTACGAGCAGTACTTC
TRBJ1-1 | 15 | - | TRBV18 | - | CASSPLGGAGTEAFF | TGTGCCAGCTCACCACTCGGGGGGGCTGGCACTGAAGCTTTCTTT
TRBJ1-2 | 13 | - | TRBV29-1 | - | CSVQRGNWDGYTF | TGCAGCGTTCAGAGAGGGAACTGGGATGGCTACACCTTC
TRBJ1-5 | 17 | - | TRBV4-3 | - | CASSQGVQTPRVQPQHF | TGCGCCAGCAGCCAAGGGGTACAGACCCCGAGGGTCCAGCCCCAGCATTTT
TRBJ2-7 | 17 | TRBD1 | TRBV4-1 | - | CASSQVPSGGIANEQYF | TGCGCCAGCAGCCAAGTTCCGTCAGGGGGTATTGCTAACGAGCAGTACTTC
TRBJ1-2 | 15 | TRBD1 | TRBV18 | - | CASSLQGQGRYGYTF | TGTGCCAGCTCACTCCAAGGACAGGGGAGATATGGCTACACCTTC
TRBJ2-7 | 14 | TRBD1 | TRBV6-6 | - | CASSYSGQGDEQYF | TGTGCCAGCAGTTACTCCGGACAGGGCGACGAGCAGTACTTC
TRBJ2-1 | 14 | TRBD1 | TRBV7-8 | - | CASRPGQGANEQFF | TGTGCCAGTCGGCCGGGACAGGGGGCCAATGAGCAGTTCTTC
TRBJ2-1 | 15 | TRBD1 | TRBV19 | - | CASSGTGGAYNEQFF | TGTGCCAGTAGTGGGACAGGGGGCGCCTACAATGAGCAGTTCTTC
TRBJ1-5 | 13 | - | TRBV6-6 | - | CASSQDRQAPQHF | TGTGCCAGCAGCCAAGACAGGCAGGCGCCCCAGCATTTT